This T cell receptor beta chain originates from a study of CD8+CD57+ T cells in acquired aplastic anemia. Study-wide context: The study obtained an average of around 3.4 ug of DNA from sorted CD4+ and CD8+ cells. Study-wide results and caveats: Patients and controls shared some 29 CD8+ CDR3 sequences, which appeared highly expressed in patients and within their immunodominant clones. CD8+ Simpson's diversity showed no significant patient-control difference.

CD8+CD57+ cell expansion had been shown by flow cytometry in patients chosen for sequencing. Patients had not yet gotten any therapy when their blood was taken for sampling. Genomic DNA constituted the template upon which TCR beta VDJ and CDR3 profiling was performed. TCRdb independently ran MiXCR on the reads; one entry per CDR3 protein. The table shows hundreds of thousands of distinct CDR3 sequences, with under 40% occurring only once. This CDR3 region has 15 residues. Looked up from germline, CDR1 is LNHDA and CDR2 is SQIVND (reference sequence). The ends were cut back, 6 bases at V and 5 bases at J, with 17 bases in the middle. With regard to this clonotype: As yet, its antigen is unknown.

The sequencing sample was made of sorted CD4+, CD8+, or CD8+CD57+ T cells (not recorded which) from PBMCs. The TCR comes from a human donor with aplastic anemia. The J gene is TRBJ1-5, the V gene TRBV19; no firm D call. CDR3 sequence reads: CASSRPGKSDQPQHF. DNA for the CDR3: TGTGCCAGTAGCCGCCCGGGGAAAAGCGATCAGCCCCAGCATTTT.